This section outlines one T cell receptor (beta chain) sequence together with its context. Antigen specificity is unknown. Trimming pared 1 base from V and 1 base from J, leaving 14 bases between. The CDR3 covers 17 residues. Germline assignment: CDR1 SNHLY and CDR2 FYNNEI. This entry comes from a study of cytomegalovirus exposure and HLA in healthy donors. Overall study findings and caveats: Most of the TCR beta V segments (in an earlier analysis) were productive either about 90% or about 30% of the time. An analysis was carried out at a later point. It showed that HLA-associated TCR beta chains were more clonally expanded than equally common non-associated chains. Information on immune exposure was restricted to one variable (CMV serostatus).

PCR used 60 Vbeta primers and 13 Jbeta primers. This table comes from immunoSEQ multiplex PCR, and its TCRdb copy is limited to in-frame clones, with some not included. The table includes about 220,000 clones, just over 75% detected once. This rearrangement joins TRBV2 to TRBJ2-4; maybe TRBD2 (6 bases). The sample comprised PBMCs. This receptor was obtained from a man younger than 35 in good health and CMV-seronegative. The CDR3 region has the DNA TGTGCCAGCAGTGAAGGGTCCAGCGGAGGGGCCAAAAACATTCAGTACTTC. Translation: CASSEGSSGGAKNIQYF. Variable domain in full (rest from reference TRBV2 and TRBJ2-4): EPEVTQTPSHQVTQMGQEVILRCVPISNHLYFYWYRQILGQKVEFLVSFYNNEISEKSEIFDDQFSVERPDGSNFTLKIRSTKLEDSAMYFCASSEGSSGGAKNIQYFGAGTRLSVL.